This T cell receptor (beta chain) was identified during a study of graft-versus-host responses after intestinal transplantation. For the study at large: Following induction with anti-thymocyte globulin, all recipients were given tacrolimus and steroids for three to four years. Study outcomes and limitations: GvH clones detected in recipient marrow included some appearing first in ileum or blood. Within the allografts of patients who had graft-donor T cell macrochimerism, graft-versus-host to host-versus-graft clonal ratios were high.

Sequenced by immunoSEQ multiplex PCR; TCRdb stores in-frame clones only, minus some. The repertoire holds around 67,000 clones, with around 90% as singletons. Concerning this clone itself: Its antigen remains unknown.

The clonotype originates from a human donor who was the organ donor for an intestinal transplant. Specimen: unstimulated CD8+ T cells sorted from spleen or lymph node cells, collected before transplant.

CDR3 sequence (DNA): TGTGCCAGCAGCCAAGTTGTCGGGAAAGGGGGGGGCCTCCAAGAGACCCAGTACTTC. Translation gives CASSQVVGKGGGLQETQYF. This chain connects TRBV4-2 to TRBJ2-5; D is possibly TRBD2 (7 bases). With 1 base removed from V and 1 base from J, the gap between germline ends came to 22 bases. Germline loops: CDR1 LGHNA, CDR2 YNFKEQ. The CDR3 loop spans 19 amino acids.